This T cell receptor (beta chain) stems from a study of response to subunit inactivated influenza vaccine. Findings of the study overall: Researchers suggested that each seasonal influenza vaccination recruits few new T cells.

The sample holds many counts of this clonotype. What it binds is unknown. TCRdb ran MiXCR on the RT-PCR reads and lists one entry per CDR3 protein. The table records about 570,000 distinct CDR3 sequences, around 11% of them present only once. Germline V CDR1 and CDR2: DFQATT, SNEGSKA (reference sequence). The CDR3 totals 12 residues. V was shortened by 5 bases and J by 12 bases, with 17 bases between the two germline ends. The same sample was also studied in work on T cells expressing NK-cell markers. Per that paper: UMI-tagged 5'RACE template switching yielded the TCR beta cDNA. It was sorted CD3+CD56+NKG2C+, CD3+CD56+NKG2C- and CD3+CD56-NKG2C+ T cells that supplied the TCR beta repertoires. The eight sequenced donors comprised seven who were HCMV-seropositive and one who was seronegative.

V usage is TRBV20-1 and J usage is TRBJ2-1; perhaps D is TRBD1 or TRBD2 (8 bases each). The clonotype comes from a man aged 45-65 years who received an inactivated influenza vaccine. The specimen was PBMCs from blood, collected on the day of vaccination. This chain's CDR3 is CSAHRQGTRQFF. The CDR3 region has the DNA TGCAGTGCTCACCGACAGGGGACTAGGCAGTTCTTC.